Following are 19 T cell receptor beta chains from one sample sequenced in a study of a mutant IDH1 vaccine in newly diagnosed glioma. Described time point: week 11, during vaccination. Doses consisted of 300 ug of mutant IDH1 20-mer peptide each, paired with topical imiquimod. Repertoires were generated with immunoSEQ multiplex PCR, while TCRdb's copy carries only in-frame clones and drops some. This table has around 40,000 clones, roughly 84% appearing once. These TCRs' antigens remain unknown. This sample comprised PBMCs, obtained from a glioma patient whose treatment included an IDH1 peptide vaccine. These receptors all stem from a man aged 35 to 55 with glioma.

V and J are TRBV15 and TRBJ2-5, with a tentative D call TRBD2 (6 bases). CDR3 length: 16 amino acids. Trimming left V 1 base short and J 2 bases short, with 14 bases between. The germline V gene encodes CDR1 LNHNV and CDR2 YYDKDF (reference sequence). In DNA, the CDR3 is TGTGCCACCAGCAGAGCCCGGGGACTGTTACAAGAGACCCAGTACTTC. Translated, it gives CATSRARGLLQETQYF.

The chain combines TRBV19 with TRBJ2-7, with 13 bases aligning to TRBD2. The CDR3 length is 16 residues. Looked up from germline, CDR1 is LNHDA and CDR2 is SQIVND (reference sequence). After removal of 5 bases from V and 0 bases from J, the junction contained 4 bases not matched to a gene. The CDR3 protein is CASSPGTSGISYEQYF. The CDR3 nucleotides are TGTGCCAGTAGTCCAGGGACTAGCGGGATCTCCTACGAGCAGTACTTC.

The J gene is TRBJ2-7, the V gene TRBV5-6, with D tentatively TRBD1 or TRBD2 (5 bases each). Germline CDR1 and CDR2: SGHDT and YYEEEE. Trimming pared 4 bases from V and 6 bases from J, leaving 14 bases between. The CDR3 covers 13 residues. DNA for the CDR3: TGTGCCAGCAGCGGGCAGGGTGCGGGCGAGCAGTACTTC. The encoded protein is CASSGQGAGEQYF.

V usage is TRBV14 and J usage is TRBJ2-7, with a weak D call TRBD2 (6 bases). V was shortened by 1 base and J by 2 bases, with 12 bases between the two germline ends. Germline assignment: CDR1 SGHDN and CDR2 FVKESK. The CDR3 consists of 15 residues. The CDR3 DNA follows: TGTGCCAGCAGCCAAGGGGCCGGGAGCACCTACGAGCAGTACTTC. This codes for CASSQGAGSTYEQYF.

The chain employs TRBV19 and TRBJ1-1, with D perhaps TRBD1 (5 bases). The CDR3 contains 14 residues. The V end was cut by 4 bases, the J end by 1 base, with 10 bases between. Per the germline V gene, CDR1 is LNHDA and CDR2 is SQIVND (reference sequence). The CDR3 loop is CASSTGRRNTEAFF. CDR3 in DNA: TGTGCCAGTAGTACGGGACGTAGGAACACTGAAGCTTTCTTT.

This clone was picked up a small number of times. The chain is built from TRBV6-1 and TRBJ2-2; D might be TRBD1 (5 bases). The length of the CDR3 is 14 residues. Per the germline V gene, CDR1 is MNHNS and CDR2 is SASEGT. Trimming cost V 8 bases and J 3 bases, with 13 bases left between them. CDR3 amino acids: CASSPGSDTGELFF. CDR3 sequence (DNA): TGTGCCAGCTCCCCAGGGTCGGACACCGGGGAGCTGTTTTTT.

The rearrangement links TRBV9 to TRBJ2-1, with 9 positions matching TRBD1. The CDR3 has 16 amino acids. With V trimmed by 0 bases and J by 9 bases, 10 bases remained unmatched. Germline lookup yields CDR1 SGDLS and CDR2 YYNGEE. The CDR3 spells CASSVAPGQGEGEQFF. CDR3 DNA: TGTGCCAGCAGCGTAGCCCCGGGACAGGGAGAGGGTGAGCAGTTCTTC.

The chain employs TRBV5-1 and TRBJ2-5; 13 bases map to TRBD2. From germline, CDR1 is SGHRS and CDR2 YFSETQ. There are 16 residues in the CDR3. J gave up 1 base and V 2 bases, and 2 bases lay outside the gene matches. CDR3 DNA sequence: TGCGCCAGCAGCTTCCGGACTAGCGGGAGCCAAGAGACCCAGTACTTC. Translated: CASSFRTSGSQETQYF.

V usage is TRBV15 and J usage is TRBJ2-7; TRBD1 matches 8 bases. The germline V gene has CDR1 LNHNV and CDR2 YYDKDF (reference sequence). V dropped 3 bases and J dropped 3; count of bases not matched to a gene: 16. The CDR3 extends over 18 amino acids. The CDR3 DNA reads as TGTGCCACCAGCAGGAGGGACAGGAGACAATCAGGTCGCTACGAGCAGTACTTC. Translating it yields CATSRRDRRQSGRYEQYF.

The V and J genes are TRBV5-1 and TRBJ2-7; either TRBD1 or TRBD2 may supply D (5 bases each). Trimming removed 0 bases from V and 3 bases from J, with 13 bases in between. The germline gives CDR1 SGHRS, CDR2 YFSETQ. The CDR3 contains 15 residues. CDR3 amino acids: CASSLGGPRGYEQYF. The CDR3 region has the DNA TGCGCCAGCAGCTTGGGCGGGCCGAGGGGCTACGAGCAGTACTTC.

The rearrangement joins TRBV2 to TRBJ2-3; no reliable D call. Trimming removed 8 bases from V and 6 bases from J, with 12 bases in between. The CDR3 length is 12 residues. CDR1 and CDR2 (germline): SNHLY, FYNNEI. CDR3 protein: CASGPLPDTQYF. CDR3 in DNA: TGTGCCAGCGGCCCGCTCCCCGATACGCAGTATTTT.

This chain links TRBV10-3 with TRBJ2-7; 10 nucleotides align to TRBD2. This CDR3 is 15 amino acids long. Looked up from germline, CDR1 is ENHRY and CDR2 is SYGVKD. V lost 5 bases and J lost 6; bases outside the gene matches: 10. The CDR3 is CAISSQAGGPVEQYF. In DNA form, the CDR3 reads TGTGCCATCAGTTCCCAAGCGGGAGGGCCGGTCGAGCAGTACTTC.

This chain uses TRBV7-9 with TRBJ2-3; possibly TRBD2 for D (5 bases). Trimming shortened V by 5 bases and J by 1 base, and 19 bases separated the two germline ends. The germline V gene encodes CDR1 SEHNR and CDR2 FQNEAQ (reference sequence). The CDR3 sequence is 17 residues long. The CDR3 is CASSLRSPGGRTDTQYF. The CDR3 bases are TGTGCCAGCAGCCTAAGGTCCCCAGGAGGACGCACAGATACGCAGTATTTT. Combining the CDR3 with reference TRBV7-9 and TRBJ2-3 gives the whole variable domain DTGVSQNPRHKITKRGQNVTFRCDPISEHNRLYWYRQTLGQGPEFLTYFQNEAQLEKSRLLSDRFSAERPKGSFSTLEIQRTEQGDSAMYLCASSLRSPGGRTDTQYFGPGTRLTVL.

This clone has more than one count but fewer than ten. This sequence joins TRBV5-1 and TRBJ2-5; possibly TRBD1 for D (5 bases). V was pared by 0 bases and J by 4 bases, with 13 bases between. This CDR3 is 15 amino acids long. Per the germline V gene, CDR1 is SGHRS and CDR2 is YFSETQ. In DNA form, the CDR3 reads TGCGCCAGCAGCTTGGGTCCAGGGAAGGGAGAGACCCAGTACTTC. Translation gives CASSLGPGKGETQYF.

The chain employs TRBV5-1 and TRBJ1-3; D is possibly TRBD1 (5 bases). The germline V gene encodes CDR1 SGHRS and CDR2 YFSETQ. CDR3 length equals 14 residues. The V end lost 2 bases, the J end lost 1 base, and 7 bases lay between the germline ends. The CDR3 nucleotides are TGCGCCAGCAGCTTTCCAGGGTCTGGAAACACCATATATTTT. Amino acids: CASSFPGSGNTIYF.

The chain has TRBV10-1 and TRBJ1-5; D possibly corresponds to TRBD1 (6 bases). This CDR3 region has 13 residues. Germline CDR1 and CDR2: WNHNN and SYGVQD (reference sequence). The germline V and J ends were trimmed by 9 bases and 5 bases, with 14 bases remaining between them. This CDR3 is CASTTGRHQPQHF. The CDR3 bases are TGCGCCAGTACCACAGGGCGCCATCAGCCCCAGCATTTT.

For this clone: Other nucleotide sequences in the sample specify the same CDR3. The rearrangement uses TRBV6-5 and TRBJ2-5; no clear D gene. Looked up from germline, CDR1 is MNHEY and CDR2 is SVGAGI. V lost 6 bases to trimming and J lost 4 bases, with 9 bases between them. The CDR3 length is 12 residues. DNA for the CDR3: TGTGCCAGCAGGTCCGGCCGAGAGACCCAGTACTTC. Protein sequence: CASRSGRETQYF.

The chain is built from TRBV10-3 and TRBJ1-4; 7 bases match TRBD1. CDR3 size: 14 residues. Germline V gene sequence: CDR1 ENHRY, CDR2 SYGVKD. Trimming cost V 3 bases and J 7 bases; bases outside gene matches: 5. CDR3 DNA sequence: TGTGCCATCAGTGAACAGGGGACGGGTGAAAAACTGTTTTTT. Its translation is CAISEQGTGEKLFF.

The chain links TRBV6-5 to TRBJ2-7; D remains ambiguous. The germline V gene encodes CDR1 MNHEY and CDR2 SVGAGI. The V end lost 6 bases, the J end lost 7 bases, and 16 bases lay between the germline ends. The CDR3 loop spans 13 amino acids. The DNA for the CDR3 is TGTGCCAGCAGCCGCACTCTCTCTGGGGAGCAGTACTTC. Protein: CASSRTLSGEQYF.